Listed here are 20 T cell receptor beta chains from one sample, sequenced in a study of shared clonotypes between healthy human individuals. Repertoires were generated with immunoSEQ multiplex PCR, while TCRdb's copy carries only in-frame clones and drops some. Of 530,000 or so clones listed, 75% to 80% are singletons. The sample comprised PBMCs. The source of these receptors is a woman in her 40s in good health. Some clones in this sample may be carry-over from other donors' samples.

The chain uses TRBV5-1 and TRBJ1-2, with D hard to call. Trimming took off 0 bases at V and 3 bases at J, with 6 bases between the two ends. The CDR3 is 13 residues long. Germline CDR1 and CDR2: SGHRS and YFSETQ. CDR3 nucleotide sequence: TGCGCCAGCAGCTTGGCCCAGGACTATGGCTACACCTTC. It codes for CASSLAQDYGYTF.

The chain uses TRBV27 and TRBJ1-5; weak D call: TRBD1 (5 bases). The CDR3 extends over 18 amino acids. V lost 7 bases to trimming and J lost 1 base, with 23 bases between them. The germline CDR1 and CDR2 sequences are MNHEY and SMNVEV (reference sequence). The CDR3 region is CASKALQPGVGSNQPQHF. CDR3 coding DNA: TGTGCCAGCAAAGCGCTGCAGCCGGGGGTGGGGAGCAATCAGCCCCAGCATTTT.

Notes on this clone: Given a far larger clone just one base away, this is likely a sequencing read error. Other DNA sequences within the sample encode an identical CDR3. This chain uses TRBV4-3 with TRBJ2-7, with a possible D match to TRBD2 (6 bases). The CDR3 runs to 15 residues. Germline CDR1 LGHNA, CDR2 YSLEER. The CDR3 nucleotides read TGCGCCAGTAGCCAAGAGATCGGGAGTTCCGGCGAGCAGTACTTC. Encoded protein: CASSQEIGSSGEQYF.

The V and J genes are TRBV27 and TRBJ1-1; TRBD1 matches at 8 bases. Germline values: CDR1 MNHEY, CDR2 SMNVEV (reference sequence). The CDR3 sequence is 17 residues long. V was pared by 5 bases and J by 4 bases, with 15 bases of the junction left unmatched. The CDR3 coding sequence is TGTGCCAGCAGTCCCCTAGACAGGGGAGGGATTGGCACTGAAGCTTTCTTT. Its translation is CASSPLDRGGIGTEAFF.

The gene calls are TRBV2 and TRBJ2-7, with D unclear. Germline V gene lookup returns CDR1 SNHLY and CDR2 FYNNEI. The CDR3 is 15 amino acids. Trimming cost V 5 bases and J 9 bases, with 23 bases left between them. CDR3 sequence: CASSKDGITYSGQYF. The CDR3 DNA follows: TGTGCCAGCAGTAAGGACGGAATTACTTACTCGGGGCAGTACTTC.

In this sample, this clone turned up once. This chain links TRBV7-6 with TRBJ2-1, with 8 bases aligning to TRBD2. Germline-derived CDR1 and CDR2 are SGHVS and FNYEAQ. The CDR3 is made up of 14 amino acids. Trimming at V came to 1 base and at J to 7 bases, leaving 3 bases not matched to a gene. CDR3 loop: CASSLVGGRNEQFF. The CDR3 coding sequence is TGTGCCAGCAGCTTAGTTGGCGGGAGGAATGAGCAGTTCTTC.

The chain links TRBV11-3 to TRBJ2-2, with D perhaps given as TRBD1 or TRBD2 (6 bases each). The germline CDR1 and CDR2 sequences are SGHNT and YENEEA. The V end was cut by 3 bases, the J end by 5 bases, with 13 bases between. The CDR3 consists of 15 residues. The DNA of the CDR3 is TGTGCCAGCAGCTTGGGGGGCCTTCCAACCGGGGAGCTGTTTTTT. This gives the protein CASSLGGLPTGELFF.

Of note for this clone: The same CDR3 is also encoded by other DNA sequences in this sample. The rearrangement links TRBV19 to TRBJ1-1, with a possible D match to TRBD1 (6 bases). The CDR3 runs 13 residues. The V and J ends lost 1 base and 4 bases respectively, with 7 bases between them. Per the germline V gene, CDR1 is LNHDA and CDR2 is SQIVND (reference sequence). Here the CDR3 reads CASSIGGATEAFF. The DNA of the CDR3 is TGTGCCAGTAGTATAGGGGGGGCCACTGAAGCTTTCTTT. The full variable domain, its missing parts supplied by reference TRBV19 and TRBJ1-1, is DGGITQSPKYLFRKEGQNVTLSCEQNLNHDAMYWYRQDPGQGLRLIYYSQIVNDFQKGDIAEGYSVSREKKESFPLTVTSAQKNPTAFYLCASSIGGATEAFFGQGTRLTVV.

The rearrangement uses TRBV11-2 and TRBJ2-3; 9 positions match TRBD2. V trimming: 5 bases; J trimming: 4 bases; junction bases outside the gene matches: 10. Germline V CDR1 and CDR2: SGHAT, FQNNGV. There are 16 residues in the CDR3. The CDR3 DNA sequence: TGTGCCAGCAGCACCCGCGTAGCGGGAGTATCAGATACGCAGTATTTT. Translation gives CASSTRVAGVSDTQYF.

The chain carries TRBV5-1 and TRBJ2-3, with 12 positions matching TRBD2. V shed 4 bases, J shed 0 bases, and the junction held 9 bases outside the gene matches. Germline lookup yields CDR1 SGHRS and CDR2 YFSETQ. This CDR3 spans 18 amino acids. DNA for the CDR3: TGCGCCAGCAGCCCCGTGACCGGGACTAGCGGGAGCACAGATACGCAGTATTTT. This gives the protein CASSPVTGTSGSTDTQYF.

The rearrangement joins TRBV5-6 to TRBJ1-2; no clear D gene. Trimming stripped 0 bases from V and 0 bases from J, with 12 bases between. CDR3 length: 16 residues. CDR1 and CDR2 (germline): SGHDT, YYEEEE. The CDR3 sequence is CASSLAQLNSNYGYTF. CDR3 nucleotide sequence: TGTGCCAGCAGCTTGGCCCAACTAAATTCTAACTATGGCTACACCTTC.

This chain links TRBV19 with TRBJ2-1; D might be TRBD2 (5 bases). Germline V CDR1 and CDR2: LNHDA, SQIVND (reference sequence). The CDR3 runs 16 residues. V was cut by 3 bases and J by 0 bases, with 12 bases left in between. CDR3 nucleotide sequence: TGTGCCAGTAGTATCAGCACTAGTCGCTCCTACAATGAGCAGTTCTTC. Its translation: CASSISTSRSYNEQFF.

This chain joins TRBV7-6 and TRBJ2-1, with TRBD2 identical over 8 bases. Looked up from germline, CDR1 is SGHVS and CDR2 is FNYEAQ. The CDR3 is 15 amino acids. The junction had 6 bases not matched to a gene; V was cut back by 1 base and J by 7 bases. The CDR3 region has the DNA TGTGCCAGCAGCTTAGGTACGGGAGGGTGGAATGAGCAGTTCTTC. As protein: CASSLGTGGWNEQFF. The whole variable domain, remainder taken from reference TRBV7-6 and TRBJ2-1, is GAGVSQSPRYKVTKRGQDVALRCDPISGHVSLYWYRQALGQGPEFLTYFNYEAQQDKSGLPNDRFSAERPEGSISTLTIQRTEQRDSAMYRCASSLGTGGWNEQFFGPGTRLTVL.

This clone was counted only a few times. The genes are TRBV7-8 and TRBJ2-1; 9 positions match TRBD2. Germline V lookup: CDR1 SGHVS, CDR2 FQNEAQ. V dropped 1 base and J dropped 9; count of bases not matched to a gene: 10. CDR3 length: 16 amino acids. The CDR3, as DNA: TGTGCCAGCAGCTTAGGGGTAGCGGGGGCCCTCGGTGAGCAGTTCTTC. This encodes CASSLGVAGALGEQFF. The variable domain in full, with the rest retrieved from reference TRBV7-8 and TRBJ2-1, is GAGVSQSPRYKVAKRGQDVALRCDPISGHVSLFWYQQALGQGPEFLTYFQNEAQLDKSGLPSDRFFAERPEGSVSTLKIQRTQQEDSAVYLCASSLGVAGALGEQFFGPGTRLTVL.

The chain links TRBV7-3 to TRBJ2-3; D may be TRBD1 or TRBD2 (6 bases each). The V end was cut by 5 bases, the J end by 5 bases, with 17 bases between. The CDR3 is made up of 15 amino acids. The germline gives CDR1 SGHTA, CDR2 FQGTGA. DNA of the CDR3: TGTGCCAGCAGCCGAACAGGGCAGGAGGGAGATACGCAGTATTTT. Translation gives CASSRTGQEGDTQYF.

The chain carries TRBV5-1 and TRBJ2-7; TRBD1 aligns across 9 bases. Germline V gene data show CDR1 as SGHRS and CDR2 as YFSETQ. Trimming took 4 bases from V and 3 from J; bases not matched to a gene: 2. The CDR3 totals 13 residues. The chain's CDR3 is CASSRTGDYEQYF. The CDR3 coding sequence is TGCGCCAGCAGCAGGACAGGGGACTACGAGCAGTACTTC.

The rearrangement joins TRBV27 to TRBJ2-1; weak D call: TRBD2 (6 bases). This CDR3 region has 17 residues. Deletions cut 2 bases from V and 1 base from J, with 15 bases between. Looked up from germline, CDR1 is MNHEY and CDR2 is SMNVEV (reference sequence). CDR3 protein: CASSLGAGRWSYNEQFF. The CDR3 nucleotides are TGTGCCAGCAGTTTAGGGGCGGGGAGGTGGTCCTACAATGAGCAGTTCTTC.

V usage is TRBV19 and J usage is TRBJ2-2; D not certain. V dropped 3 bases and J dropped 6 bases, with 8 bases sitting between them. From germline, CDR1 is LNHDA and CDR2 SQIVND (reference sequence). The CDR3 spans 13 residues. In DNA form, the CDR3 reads TGTGCCAGTAGTATTCGGTTTCCCGGGGAGCTGTTTTTT. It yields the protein CASSIRFPGELFF.

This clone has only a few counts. CDR3 DNA: TGCAGCGTGACAGCGATCCAAGAGACCCAGTACTTC. Translated: CSVTAIQETQYF. V usage is TRBV29-1 and J usage is TRBJ2-5; the D gene is possibly TRBD1 (5 bases). The CDR3 contains 12 residues. V was cut by 6 bases and J by 1 base, with 9 bases left in between. Germline CDR1 is SQVTM and CDR2 is ANQGSEA.

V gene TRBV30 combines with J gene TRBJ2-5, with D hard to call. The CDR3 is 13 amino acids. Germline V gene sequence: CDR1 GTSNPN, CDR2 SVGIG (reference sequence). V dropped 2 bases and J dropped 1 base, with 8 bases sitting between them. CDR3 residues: CAWSTGLQETQYF. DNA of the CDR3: TGTGCCTGGAGTACTGGTCTCCAAGAGACCCAGTACTTC.